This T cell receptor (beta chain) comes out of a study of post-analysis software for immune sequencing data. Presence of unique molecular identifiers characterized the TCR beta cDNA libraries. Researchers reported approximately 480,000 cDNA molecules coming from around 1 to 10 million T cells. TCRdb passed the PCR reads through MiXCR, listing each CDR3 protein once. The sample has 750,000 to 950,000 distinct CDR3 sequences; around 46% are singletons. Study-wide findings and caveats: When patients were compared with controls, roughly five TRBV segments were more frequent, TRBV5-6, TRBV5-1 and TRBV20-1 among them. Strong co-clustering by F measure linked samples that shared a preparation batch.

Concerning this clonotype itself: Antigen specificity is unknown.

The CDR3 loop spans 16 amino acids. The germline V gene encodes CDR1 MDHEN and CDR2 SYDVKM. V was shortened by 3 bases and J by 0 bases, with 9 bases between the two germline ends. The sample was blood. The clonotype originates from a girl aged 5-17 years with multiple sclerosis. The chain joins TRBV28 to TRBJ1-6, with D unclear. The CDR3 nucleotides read TGTGCCAGCAGTTTCCGACGGCGCTCCTATAATTCACCCCTCCACTTT. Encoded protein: CASSFRRRSYNSPLHF. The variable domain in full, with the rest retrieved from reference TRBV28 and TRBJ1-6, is DVKVTQSSRYLVKRTGEKVFLECVQDMDHENMFWYRQDPGLGLRLIYFSYDVKMKEKGDIPEGYSVSREKKERFSLILESASTNQTSMYLCASSFRRRSYNSPLHFGNGTRLTVT.